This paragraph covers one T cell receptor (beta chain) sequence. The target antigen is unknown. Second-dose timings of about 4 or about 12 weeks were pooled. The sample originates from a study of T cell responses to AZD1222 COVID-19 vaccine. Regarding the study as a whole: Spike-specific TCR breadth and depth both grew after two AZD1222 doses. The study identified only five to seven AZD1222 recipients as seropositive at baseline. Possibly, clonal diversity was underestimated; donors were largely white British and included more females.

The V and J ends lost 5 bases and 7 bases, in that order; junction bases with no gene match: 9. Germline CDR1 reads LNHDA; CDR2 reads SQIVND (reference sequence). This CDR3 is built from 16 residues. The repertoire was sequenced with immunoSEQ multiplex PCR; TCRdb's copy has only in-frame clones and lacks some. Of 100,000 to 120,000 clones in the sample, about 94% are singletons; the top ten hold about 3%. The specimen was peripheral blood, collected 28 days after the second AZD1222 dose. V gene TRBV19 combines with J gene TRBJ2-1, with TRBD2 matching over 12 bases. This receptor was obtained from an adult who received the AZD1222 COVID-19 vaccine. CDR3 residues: CASSVRLAGARNEQFF. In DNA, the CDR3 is TGTGCCAGTAGTGTTCGACTAGCGGGAGCGAGGAATGAGCAGTTCTTC.